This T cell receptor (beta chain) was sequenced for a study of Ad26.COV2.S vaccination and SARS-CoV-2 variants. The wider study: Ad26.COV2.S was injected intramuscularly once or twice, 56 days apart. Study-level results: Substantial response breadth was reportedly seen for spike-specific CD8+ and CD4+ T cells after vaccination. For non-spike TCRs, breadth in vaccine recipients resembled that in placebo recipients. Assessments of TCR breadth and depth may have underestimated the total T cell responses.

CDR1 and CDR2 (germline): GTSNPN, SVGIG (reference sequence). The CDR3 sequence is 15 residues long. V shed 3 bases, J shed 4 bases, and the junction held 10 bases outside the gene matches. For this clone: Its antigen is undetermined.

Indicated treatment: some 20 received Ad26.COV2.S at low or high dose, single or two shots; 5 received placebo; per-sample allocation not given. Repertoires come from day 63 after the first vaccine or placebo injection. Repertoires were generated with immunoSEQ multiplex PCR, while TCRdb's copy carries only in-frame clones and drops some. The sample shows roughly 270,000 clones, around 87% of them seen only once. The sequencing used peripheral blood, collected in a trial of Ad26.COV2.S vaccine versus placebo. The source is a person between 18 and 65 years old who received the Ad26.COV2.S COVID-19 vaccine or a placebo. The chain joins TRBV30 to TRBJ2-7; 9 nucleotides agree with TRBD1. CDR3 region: CAWRAYGTGRYEQYF. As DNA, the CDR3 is TGTGCCTGGAGGGCATACGGGACAGGGAGGTACGAGCAGTACTTC.